This TCR beta chain appears in the sequencing data of a study of control samples from healthy donors and cancer patients. V was trimmed by 7 bases and J by 10 bases, leaving 20 bases between them. The CDR3 runs to 14 residues. Germline CDR1 and CDR2: LNHDA and SQIVND (reference sequence). Sequencing used immunoSEQ multiplex PCR; TCRdb keeps in-frame clones, though not all of them. This table holds some 200,000 clones, roughly 94% found once. The chain employs TRBV19 and TRBJ1-5; no clear D gene. The specimen was blood. This receptor was obtained from a man aged 50 to 59 in good health. The CDR3 DNA reads as TGTGCCAGTACCACGAGGCAGACCCGAGGACCCCAGCATTTT. The encoded protein is CASTTRQTRGPQHF.